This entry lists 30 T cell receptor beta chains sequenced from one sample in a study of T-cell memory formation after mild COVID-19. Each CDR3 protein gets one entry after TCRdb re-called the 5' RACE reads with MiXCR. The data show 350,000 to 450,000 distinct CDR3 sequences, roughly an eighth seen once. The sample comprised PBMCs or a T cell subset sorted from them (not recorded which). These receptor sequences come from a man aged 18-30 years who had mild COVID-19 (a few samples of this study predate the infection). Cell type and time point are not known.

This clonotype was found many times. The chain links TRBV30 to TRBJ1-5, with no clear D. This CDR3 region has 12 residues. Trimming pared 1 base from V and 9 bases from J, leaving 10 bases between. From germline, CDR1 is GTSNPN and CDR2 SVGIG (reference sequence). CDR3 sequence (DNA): TGTGCCTGGAGTGAGGGATCTCCGCCCCAGCATTTT. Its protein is CAWSEGSPPQHF.

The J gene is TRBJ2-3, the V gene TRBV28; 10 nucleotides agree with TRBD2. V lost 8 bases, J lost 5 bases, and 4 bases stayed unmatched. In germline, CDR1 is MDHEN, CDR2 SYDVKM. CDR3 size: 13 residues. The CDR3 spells CASLIAGGDTQYF. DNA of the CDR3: TGTGCCAGCCTGATAGCGGGGGGAGATACGCAGTATTTT.

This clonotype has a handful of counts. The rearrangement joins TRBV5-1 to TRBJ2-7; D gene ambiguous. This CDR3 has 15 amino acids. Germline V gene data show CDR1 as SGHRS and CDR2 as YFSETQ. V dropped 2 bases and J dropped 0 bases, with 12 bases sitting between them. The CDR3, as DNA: TGCGCCAGCAGCTTTCACGAGGTGGGCTCCTACGAGCAGTACTTC. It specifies CASSFHEVGSYEQYF.

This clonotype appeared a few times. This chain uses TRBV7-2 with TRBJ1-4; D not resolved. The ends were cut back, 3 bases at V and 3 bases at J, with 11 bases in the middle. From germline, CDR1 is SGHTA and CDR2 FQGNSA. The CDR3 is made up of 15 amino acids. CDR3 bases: TGTGCCAGCAGCTTGGACGGGTATTCTAATGAAAAACTGTTTTTT. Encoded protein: CASSLDGYSNEKLFF.

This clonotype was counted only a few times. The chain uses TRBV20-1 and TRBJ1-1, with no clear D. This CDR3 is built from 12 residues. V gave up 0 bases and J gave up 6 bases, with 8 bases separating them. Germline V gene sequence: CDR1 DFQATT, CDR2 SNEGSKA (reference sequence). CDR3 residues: CSARDVSAEAFF. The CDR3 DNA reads TGCAGTGCTAGAGACGTTAGTGCTGAAGCTTTCTTT.

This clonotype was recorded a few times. Written as DNA, the CDR3 is TGCGCCAGTACAGGGGCCACTGAAGCTTTCTTT. This sequence encodes CASTGATEAFF. This chain uses TRBV5-1 with TRBJ1-1; 7 bases are a match to TRBD1. V shed 8 bases and J 4 bases; nucleotides not matched to a gene: 2. Per germline, CDR1 SGHRS and CDR2 YFSETQ. This CDR3 comprises 11 residues. Full variable domain (rest looked up from reference TRBV5-1 and TRBJ1-1): KAGVTQTPRYLIKTRGQQVTLSCSPISGHRSVSWYQQTPGQGLQFLFEYFSETQRNKGNFPGRFSGRQFSNSRSEMNVSTLELGDSALYLCASTGATEAFFGQGTRLTVV.

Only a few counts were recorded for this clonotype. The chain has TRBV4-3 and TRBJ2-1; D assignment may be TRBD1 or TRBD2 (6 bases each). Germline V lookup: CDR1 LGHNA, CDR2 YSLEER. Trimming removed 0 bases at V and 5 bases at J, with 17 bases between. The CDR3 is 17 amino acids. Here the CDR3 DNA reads TGCGCCAGCAGCCAAGATGGGGGGCCTCGTTCCCACAATGAGCAGTTCTTC. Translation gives CASSQDGGPRSHNEQFF.

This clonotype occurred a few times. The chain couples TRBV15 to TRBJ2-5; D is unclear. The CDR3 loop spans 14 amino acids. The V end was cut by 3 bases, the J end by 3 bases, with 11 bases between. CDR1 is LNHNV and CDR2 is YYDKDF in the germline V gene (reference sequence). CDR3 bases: TGTGCCACCAGCAGGGACGGCGGCAAAGAGACCCAGTACTTC. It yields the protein CATSRDGGKETQYF.

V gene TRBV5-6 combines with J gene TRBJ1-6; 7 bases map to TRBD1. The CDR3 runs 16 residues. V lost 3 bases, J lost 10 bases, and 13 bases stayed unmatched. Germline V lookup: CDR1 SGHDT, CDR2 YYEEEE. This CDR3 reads CASSSRQGPSWSPLHF. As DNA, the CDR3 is TGTGCCAGCAGCTCTCGACAGGGACCATCATGGTCACCCCTCCACTTT. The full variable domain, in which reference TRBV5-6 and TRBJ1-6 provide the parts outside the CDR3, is DAGVTQSPTHLIKTRGQQVTLRCSPKSGHDTVSWYQQALGQGPQFIFQYYEEEERQRGNFPDRFSGHQFPNYSSELNVNALLLGDSALYLCASSSRQGPSWSPLHFGNGTRLTVT.

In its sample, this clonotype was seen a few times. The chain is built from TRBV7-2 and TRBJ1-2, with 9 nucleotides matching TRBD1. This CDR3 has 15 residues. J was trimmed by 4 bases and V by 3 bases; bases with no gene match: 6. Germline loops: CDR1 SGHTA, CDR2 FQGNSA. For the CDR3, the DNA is TGTGCCAGCAGCTTGGGACAGGGTTTGGGCTATGGCTACACCTTC. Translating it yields CASSLGQGLGYGYTF.

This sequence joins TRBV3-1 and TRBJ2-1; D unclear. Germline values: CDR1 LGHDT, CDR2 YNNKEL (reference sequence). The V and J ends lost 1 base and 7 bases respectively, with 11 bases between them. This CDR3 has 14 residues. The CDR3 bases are TGTGCCAGCAGCCAAGTTCCCCTCTCTAATGAGCAGTTCTTC. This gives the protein CASSQVPLSNEQFF.

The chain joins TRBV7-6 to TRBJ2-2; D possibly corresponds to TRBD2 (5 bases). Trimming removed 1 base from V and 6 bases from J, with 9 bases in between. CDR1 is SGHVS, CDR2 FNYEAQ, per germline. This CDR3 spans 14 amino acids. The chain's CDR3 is CASSLGRPPGELFF. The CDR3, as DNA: TGTGCCAGCAGCTTAGGGAGGCCCCCCGGGGAGCTGTTTTTT.

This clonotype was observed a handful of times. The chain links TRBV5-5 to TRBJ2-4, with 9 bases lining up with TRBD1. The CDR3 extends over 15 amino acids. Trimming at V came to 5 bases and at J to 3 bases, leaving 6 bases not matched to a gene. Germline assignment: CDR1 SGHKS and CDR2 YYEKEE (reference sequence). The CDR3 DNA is TGTGCCAGCAGAGCGACAGGGGGAGACAAAAACATTCAGTACTTC. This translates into CASRATGGDKNIQYF.

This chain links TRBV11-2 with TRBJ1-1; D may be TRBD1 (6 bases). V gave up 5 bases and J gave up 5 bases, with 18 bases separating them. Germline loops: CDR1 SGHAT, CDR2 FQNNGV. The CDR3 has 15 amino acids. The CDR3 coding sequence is TGTGCCAGCAGCGGTATTTGGACAGTGGGTACTGAAGCTTTCTTT. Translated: CASSGIWTVGTEAFF. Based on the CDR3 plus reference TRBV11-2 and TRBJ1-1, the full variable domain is EAGVAQSPRYKIIEKRQSVAFWCNPISGHATLYWYQQILGQGPKLLIQFQNNGVVDDSQLPKDRFSAERLKGVDSTLKIQPAKLEDSAVYLCASSGIWTVGTEAFFGQGTRLTVV.

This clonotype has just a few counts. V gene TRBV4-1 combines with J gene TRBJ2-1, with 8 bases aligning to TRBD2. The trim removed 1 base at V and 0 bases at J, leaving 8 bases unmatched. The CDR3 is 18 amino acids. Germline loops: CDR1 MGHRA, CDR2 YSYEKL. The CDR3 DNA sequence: TGCGCCAGCAGCCAAGTTGGAGCGGGGGTCAGCTCCTACAATGAGCAGTTCTTC. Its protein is CASSQVGAGVSSYNEQFF.

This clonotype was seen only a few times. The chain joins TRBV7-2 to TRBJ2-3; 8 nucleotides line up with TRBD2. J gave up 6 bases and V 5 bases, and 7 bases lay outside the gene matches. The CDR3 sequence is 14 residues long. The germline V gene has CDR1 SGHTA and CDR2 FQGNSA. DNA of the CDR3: TGTGCCAGCAGCATGCTGCGGGGGGCCGATACGCAGTATTTT. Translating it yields CASSMLRGADTQYF. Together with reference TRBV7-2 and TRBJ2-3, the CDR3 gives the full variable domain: GAGVSQSPSNKVTEKGKDVELRCDPISGHTALYWYRQSLGQGLEFLIYFQGNSAPDKSGLPSDRFSAERTGGSVSTLTIQRTQQEDSAVYLCASSMLRGADTQYFGPGTRLTVL.

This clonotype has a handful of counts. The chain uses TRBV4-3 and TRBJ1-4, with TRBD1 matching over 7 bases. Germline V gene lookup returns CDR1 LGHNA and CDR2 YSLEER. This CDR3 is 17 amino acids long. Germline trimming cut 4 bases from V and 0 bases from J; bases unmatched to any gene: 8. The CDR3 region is CASSPGQVLSTNEKLFF. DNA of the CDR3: TGCGCCAGCAGCCCCGGACAGGTCCTCTCAACTAATGAAAAACTGTTTTTT.

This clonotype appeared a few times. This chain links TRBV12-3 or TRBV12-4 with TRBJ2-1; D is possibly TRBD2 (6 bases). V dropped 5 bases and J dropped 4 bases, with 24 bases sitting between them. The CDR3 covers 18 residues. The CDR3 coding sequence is TGTGCCAGCAGTCACCCCGTGATAACGGGGCGGGGTTACAATGAGCAGTTCTTC. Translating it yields CASSHPVITGRGYNEQFF.

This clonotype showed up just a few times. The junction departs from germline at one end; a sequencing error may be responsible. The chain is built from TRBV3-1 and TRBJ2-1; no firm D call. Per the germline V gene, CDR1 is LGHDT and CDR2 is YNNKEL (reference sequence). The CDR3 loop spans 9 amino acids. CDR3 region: CASSPPVAF. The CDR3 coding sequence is TGTGCCAGCAGCCCCCCGGTAGCCTTC.

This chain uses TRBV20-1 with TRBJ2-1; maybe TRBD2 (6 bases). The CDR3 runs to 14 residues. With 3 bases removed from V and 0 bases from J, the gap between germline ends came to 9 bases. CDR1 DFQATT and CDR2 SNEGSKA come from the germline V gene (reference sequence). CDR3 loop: CSARGAGSYNEQFF. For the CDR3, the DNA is TGCAGTGCTAGGGGAGCGGGCTCCTACAATGAGCAGTTCTTC.

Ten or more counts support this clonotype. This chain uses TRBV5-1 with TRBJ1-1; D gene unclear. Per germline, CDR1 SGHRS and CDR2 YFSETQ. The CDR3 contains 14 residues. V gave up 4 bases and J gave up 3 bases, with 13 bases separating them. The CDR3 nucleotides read TGCGCCAGCAGCCTGCCCGGGAGCTACACTGAAGCTTTCTTT. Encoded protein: CASSLPGSYTEAFF. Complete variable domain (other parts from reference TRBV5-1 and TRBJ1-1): KAGVTQTPRYLIKTRGQQVTLSCSPISGHRSVSWYQQTPGQGLQFLFEYFSETQRNKGNFPGRFSGRQFSNSRSEMNVSTLELGDSALYLCASSLPGSYTEAFFGQGTRLTVV.

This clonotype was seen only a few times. CDR3 loop: CASSAREHGELFF. The CDR3 DNA follows: TGTGCCAGCAGTGCCAGGGAGCACGGGGAGCTGTTTTTT. The J gene is TRBJ2-2, the V gene TRBV12-3 or TRBV12-4; D may be TRBD1 or TRBD2 (5 bases each). The ends were cut back, 5 bases at V and 7 bases at J, with 11 bases in the middle. This CDR3 is built from 13 residues.

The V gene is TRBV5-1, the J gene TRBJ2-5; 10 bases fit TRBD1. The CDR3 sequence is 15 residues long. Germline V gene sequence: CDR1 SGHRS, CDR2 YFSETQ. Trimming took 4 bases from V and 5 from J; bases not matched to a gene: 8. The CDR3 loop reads CASSPYDRGPETQYF. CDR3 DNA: TGCGCCAGCAGCCCCTACGACAGGGGGCCTGAGACCCAGTACTTC.

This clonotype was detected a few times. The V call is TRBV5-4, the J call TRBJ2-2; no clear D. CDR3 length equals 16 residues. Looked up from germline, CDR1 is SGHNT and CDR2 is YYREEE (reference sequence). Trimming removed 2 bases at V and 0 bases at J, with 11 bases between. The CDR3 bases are TGTGCCAGCAGCTTAAGCAGCCATGCGAACACCGGGGAGCTGTTTTTT. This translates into CASSLSSHANTGELFF.

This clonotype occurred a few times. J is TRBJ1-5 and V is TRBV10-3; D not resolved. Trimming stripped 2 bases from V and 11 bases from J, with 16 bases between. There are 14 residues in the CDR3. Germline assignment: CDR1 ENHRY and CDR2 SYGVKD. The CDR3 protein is CAISEVGSIESQHF. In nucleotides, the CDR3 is TGTGCCATCAGTGAGGTCGGATCTATCGAGTCCCAGCATTTT.

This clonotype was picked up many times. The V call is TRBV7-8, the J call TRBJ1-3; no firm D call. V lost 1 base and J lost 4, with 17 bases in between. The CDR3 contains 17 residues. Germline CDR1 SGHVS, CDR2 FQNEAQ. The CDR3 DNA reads TGTGCCAGCAGCTTAGGCAACTACCGGGTTAAAGGAAACACCATATATTTT. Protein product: CASSLGNYRVKGNTIYF.

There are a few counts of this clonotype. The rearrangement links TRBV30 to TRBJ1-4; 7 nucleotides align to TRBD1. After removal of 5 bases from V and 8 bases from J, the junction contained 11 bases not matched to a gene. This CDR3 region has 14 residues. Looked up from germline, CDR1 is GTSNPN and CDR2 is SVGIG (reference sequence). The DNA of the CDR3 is TGTGCCTGGGGAGATGACAGGGCTGGAGAAAAACTGTTTTTT. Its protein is CAWGDDRAGEKLFF.

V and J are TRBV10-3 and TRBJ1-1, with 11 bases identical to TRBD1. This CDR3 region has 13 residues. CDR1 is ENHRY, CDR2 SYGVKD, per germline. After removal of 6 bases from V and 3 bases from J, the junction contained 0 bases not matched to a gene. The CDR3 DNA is TGTGCCATCAGGGGACAGGGGGACACTGAAGCTTTCTTT. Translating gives CAIRGQGDTEAFF.

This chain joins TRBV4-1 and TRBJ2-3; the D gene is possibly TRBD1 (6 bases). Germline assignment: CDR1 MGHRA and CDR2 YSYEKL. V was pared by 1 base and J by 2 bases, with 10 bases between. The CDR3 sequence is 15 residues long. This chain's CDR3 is CASSQVGANTDTQYF. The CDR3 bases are TGCGCCAGCAGCCAAGTGGGGGCGAACACAGATACGCAGTATTTT.

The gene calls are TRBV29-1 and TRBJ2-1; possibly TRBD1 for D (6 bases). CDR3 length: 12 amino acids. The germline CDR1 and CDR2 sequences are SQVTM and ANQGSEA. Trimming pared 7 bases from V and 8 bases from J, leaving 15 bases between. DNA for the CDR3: TGCAGCGCCGCCCCAGGGGACCATGAGCAGTTCTTC. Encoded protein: CSAAPGDHEQFF.